This TCR beta chain was identified in a study of radiotherapy plus CTLA-4 blockade in lung cancer. Study as a whole: Objective response rate was more than 15%; disease control rate, approximately 30%. Whole-study findings and limits: Blood TCR clones of tumor origin expanded after radiotherapy plus ipilimumab.

Only in-frame clones appear in the TCRdb table, and some are missing; sequencing was by immunoSEQ multiplex PCR. This sample has around 72,000 clones, with roughly 75% found just once. This clone has only one observation. The antigen is unknown. The CDR3 has 14 amino acids. Trimming stripped 4 bases from V and 4 bases from J, with 11 bases between. Per germline, CDR1 KGHSH and CDR2 LQKENI. This sequence was found in a human donor with non-small cell lung cancer who had a complete response to radiotherapy plus ipilimumab. The sequences come from peripheral blood, collected from a patient treated with radiotherapy plus ipilimumab. The genes are TRBV18 and TRBJ1-5; perhaps TRBD1 as D (6 bases). The CDR3 loop reads CASSLWDKNQPQHF. The CDR3 bases are TGTGCCAGCTCACTGTGGGACAAGAATCAGCCCCAGCATTTT.